The rows below give T cell receptor beta chains drawn from one sample of a study of Ad26.COV2.S vaccination and SARS-CoV-2 variants. Profiled with immunoSEQ multiplex PCR; TCRdb holds only in-frame clones, not every one. The sample carries about 480,000 clones, roughly 87% recorded once. The sequencing used peripheral blood, collected in a trial of Ad26.COV2.S vaccine versus placebo. The source of these receptors is a person aged 18-65 years who received the Ad26.COV2.S COVID-19 vaccine or a placebo. Each CDR3 is given with its conserved first and last residue. The D gene is left open where the match is weak.

v_call d_call cdr3_aa
TRBV9 - CASSVTGPETQYF
TRBV29-1 TRBD2 CSGAGTSTEDEQFF
TRBV30 - CAWTIDGVRGNEQFF
TRBV28 - CATYRSGPGLIMNTEAFF
TRBV9 - CASSVALGNTEAFF
TRBV5-6 TRBD2 CASSVRLAGVTDTQYF
TRBV2 TRBD2 CASSEPTSGRANNEQFF
TRBV2 - CASSRTVVAFF
TRBV9 - CASSVSGEDSPLHF
TRBV7-2 - CASRREANYGYTF
TRBV28 - CASSKGGSQETQYF
TRBV5-1 - CASSPVTANTEAFF
TRBV4-2 - CASSQEAASSYEQYF
TRBV11-2 TRBD1 CASSSQTGAEQYF
TRBV30 - CAWSKRGGNQPQHF
TRBV5-4 - CASSSQPVNYGYTF
TRBV5-1 TRBD2 CASSPFLAGGNNEQFF
TRBV7-3 TRBD2 CASSLVAGGGNIQYF
TRBV19 - CASSIGSWDYEQYF
TRBV5-1 - CASSLDDRGSGANVLTF
TRBV9 - CASSVDSIYEQYF
TRBV27 TRBD1 CASSPQGGTGTYSNQPQHF